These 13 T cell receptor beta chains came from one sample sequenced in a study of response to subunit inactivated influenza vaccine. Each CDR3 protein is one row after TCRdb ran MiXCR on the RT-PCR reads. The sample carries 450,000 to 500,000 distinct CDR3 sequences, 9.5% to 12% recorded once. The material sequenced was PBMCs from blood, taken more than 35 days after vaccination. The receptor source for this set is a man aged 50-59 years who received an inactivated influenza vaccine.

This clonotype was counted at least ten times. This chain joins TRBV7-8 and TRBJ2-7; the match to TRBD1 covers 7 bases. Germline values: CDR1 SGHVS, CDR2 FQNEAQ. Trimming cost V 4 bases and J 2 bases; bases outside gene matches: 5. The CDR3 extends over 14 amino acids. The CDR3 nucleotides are TGTGCCAGCAGCTCTCCGGGACAGCCCTACGAGCAGTACTTC. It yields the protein CASSSPGQPYEQYF.

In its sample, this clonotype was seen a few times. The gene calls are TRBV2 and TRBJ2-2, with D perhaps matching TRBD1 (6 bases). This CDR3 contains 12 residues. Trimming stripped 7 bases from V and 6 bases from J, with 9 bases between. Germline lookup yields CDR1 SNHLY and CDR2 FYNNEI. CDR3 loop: CASTTGSGELFF. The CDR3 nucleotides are TGTGCCAGCACTACAGGGTCCGGGGAGCTGTTTTTT.

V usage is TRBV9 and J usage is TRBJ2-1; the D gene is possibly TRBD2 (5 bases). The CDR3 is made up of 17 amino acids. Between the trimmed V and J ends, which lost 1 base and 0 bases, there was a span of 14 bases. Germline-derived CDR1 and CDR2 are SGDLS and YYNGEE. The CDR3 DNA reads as TGTGCCAGCAGCGTATACTCTAGCCTAAGCTCCTACAATGAGCAGTTCTTC. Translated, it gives CASSVYSSLSSYNEQFF.

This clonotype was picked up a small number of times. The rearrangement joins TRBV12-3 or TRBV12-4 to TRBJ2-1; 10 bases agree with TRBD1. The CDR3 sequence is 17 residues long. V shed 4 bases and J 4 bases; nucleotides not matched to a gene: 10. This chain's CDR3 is CASSSTRTGGIYNEQFF. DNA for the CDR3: TGTGCCAGCAGTTCCACAAGGACAGGGGGTATTTACAATGAGCAGTTCTTC.

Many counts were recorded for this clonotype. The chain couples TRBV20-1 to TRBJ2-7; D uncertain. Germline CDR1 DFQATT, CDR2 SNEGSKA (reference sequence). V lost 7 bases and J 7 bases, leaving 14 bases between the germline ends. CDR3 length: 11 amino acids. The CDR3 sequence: CSVDRPREQYF. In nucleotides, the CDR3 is TGCAGTGTGGACCGGCCCAGGGAGCAGTACTTC.

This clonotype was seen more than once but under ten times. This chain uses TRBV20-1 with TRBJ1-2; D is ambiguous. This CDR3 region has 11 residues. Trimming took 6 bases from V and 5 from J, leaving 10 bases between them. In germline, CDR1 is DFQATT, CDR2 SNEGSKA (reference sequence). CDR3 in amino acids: CSAERGYGYTF. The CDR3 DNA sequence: TGCAGTGCCGAGCGCGGGTATGGCTACACCTTC.

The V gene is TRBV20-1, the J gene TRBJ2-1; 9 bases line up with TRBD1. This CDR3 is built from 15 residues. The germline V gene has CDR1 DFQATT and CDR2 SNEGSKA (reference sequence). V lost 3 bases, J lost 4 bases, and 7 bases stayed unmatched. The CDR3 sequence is CSASDGQGPYNEQFF. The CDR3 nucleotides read TGCAGTGCTAGTGACGGACAGGGGCCTTACAATGAGCAGTTCTTC.

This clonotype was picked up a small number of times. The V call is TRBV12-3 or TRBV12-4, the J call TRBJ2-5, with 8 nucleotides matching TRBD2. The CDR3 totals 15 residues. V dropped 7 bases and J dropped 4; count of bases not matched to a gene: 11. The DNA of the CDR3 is TGTGCCAGCACCCCTGATCGGGGGGGAAGAGAGACCCAGTACTTC. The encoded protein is CASTPDRGGRETQYF.

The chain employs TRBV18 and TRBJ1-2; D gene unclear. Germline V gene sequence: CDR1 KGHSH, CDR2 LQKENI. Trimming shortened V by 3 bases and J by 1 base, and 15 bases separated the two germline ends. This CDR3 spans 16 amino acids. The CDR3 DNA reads TGTGCCAGCTCACCCAATAAGCTAGGCCTTAACTATGGCTACACCTTC. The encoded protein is CASSPNKLGLNYGYTF.

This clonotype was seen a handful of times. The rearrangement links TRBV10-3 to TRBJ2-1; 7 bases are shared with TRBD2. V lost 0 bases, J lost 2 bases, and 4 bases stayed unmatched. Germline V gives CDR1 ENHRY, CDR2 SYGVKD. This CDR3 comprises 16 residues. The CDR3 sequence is CAISESLGLAYNEQFF. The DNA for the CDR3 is TGTGCCATCAGTGAGTCTTTAGGACTAGCCTACAATGAGCAGTTCTTC.

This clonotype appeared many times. The CDR3 nucleotides are TGTGCCAGCATCCTGGGGGGGGGCGGAGCAGATACGCAGTATTTT. Amino acid sequence: CASILGGGGADTQYF. V usage is TRBV12-3 or TRBV12-4 and J usage is TRBJ2-3; a weak D match, TRBD2 (7 bases). The CDR3 spans 15 residues. Trimming cost V 7 bases and J 4 bases, with 18 bases left between them.

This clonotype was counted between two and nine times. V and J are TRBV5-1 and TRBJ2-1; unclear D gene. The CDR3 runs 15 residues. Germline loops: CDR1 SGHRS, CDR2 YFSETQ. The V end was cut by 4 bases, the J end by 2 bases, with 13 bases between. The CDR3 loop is CASSRGEKTYNEQFF. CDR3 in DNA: TGCGCCAGCAGCCGTGGGGAAAAAACCTACAATGAGCAGTTCTTC.

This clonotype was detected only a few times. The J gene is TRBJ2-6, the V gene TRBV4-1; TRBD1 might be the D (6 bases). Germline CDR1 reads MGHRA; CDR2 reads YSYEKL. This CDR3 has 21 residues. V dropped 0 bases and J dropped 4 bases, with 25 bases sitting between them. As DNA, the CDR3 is TGCGCCAGCAGCCAAGAATTCCCCAGGACAGCCACTTCTCCCGGGGCCAACGTCCTGACTTTC. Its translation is CASSQEFPRTATSPGANVLTF.